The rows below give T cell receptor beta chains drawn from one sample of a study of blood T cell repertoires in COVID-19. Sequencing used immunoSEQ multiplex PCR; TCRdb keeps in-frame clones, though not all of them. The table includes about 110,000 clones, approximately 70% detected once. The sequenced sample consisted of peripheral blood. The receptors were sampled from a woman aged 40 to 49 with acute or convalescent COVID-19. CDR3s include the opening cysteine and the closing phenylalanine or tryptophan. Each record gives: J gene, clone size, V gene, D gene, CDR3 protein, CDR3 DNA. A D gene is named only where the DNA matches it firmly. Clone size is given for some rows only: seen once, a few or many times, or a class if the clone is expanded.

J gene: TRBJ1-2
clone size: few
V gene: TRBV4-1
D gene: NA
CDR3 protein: CASSQGNRTEYGYTF
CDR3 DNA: TGCGCCAGCAGCCAAGGCAACAGGACCGAGTATGGCTACACCTTC

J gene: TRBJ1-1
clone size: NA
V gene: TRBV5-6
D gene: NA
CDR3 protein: CASSLGANTEAFF
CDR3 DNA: TGTGCCAGCAGCTTGGGAGCGAACACTGAAGCTTTCTTT

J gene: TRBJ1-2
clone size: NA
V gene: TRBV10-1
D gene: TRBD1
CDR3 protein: CASTPGTGRGYIGYTF
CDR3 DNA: TGCGCCAGCACACCCGGGACAGGGAGGGGGTATATCGGCTACACCTTC

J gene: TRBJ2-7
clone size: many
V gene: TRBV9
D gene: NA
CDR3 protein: CASSVQEGYEQYF
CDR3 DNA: TGTGCCAGCAGCGTCCAAGAGGGCTACGAGCAGTACTTC

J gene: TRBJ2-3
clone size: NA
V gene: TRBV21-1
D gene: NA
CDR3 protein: CASSIIGQERSTDTQYF
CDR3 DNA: TGTGCCAGCAGCATAATCGGACAGGAACGTTCCACAGATACGCAGTATTTT

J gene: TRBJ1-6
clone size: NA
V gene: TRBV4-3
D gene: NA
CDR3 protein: CASSQETQGQNSPLHF
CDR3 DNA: TGCGCCAGCAGCCAAGAAACTCAGGGGCAGAATTCACCCCTCCACTTT

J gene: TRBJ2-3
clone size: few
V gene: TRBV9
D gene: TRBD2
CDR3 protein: CASSVGLAVTDTQYF
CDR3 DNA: TGTGCCAGCAGCGTAGGACTAGCGGTCACAGATACGCAGTATTTT

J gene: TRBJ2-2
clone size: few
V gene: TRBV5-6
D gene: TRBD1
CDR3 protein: CASSHRGDTGELFF
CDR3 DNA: TGTGCCAGCAGTCACAGGGGAGACACCGGGGAGCTGTTTTTT

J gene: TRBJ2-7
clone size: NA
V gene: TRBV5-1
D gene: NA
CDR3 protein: CASCPDTTYEQYF
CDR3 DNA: TGCGCCAGCTGTCCGGACACCACCTACGAGCAGTACTTC

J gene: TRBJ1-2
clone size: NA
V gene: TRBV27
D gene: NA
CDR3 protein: CASSFSRTANYGYTF
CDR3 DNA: TGTGCCAGCAGTTTCTCGAGGACAGCTAACTATGGCTACACCTTC

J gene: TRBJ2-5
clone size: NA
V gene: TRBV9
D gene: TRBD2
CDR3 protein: CASSVGTSGGIQETQYF
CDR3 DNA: TGTGCCAGCAGCGTCGGGACTAGCGGGGGGATACAAGAGACCCAGTACTTC

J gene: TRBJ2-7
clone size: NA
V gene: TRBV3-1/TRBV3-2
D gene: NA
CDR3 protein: CASSPRVAGVGSYEQYF
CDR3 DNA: TGTGCCAGCAGCCCCCGGGTAGCCGGGGTAGGCTCCTACGAGCAGTACTTC

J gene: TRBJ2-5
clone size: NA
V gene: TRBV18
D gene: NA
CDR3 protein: CASSPQHPQETQYF
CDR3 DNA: TGTGCCAGCTCACCACAGCACCCCCAAGAGACCCAGTACTTC

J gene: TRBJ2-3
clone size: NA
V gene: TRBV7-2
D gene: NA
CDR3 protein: CASSPSLYGDTQYF
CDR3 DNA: TGTGCCAGCAGCCCCTCCCTCTACGGAGATACGCAGTATTTT

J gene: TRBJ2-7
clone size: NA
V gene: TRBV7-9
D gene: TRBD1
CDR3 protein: CASSSNVQGMWYEQYF
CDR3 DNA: TGTGCCAGCAGCTCAAACGTACAGGGGATGTGGTACGAGCAGTACTTC

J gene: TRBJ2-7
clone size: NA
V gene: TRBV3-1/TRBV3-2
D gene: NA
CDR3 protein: CALMWGLSGPWDIWEQYF
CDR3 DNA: TGTGCCCTCATGTGGGGGCTAAGCGGCCCCTGGGATATATGGGAGCAGTACTTC

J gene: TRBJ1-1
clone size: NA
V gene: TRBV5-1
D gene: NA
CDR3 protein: CASSLGEGDLAFF
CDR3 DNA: TGCGCCAGCAGCTTGGGGGAGGGAGATCTAGCTTTCTTT

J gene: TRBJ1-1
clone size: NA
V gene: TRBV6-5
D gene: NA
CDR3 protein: CASTPTTGKGEAFF
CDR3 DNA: TGTGCCAGCACTCCCACGACAGGAAAGGGAGAAGCTTTCTTT

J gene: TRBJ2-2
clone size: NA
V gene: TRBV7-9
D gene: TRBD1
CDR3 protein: CASSLRQGVFPGELFF
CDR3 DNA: TGTGCCAGCAGCTTGAGACAGGGGGTGTTTCCCGGGGAGCTGTTTTTT

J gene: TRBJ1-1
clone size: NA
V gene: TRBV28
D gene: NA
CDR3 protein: CASKLPGYTEAFF
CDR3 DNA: TGTGCCAGCAAACTACCCGGATACACTGAAGCTTTCTTT

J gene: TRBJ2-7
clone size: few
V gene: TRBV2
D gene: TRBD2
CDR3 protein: CASREGLAGTYEQYF
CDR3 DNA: TGTGCCAGCAGAGAGGGACTAGCGGGTACCTACGAGCAGTACTTC

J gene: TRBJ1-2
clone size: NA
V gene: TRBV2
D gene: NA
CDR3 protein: CASSDSLNYGYTF
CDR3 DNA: TGTGCCAGCAGCGACTCTCTTAACTATGGCTACACCTTC

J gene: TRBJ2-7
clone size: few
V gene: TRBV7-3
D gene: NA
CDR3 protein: CASSPQGGAYEQYF
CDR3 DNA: TGTGCCAGCAGCCCCCAGGGGGGAGCCTACGAGCAGTACTTC

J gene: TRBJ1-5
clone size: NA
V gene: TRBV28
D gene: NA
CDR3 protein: CASSWTENQPQHF
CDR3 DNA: TGTGCCAGCAGTTGGACAGAAAATCAGCCCCAGCATTTT

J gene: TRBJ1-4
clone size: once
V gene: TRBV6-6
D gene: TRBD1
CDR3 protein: CASAVTGTGEKLFF
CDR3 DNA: TGTGCCAGCGCCGTAACCGGGACAGGTGAAAAACTGTTTTTT

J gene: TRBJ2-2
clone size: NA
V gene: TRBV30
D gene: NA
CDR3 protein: CARLRQGGTGELFF
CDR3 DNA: TGTGCCCGCCTTCGACAGGGAGGTACCGGGGAGCTGTTTTTT

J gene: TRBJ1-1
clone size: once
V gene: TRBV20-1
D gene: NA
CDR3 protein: CSATNRLEAFF
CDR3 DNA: TGCAGTGCTACAAACAGGCTCGAAGCTTTCTTT

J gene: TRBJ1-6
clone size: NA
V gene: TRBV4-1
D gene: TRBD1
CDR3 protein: CASSQGVTTGANSPLHF
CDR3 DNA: TGCGCCAGCAGCCAAGGTGTTACGACAGGGGCTAATTCACCCCTCCACTTT